These T cell receptor beta chains were read from a single sample in a study of T cells in Graves' hyperthyroidism and ophthalmopathy. TCRdb re-called the multiplex PCR reads with MiXCR, one entry per CDR3 protein. The sample contains 130,000 to 150,000 distinct CDR3 sequences, approximately 24% of which appear only once. The specimen sequenced was blood. All receptors derive from a woman aged 50 to 60 with Graves' hyperthyroidism that later progressed to Graves' ophthalmopathy. Each CDR3 is given without its conserved first and last residue. The order of the fields is V gene, CDR3 protein.

TRBV30	AWSAQGFSYGYT
TRBV7-9	ASSYGSNTEAF
TRBV4-2	ASSQEPNPNTEAF
TRBV28	ASSTSVNTEAF
TRBV6-1	ASKRLVGMNEQF
TRBV5-1	ASSKDGNQPQH
TRBV20-1	SAATSGSTDTQY
TRBV11-2	ASSLELAGGVDEQY
TRBV7-2	ASSLGGPRRNEQF
TRBV5-1	ASSDATSGTKTQY
TRBV6-1	ASSLAGGAREKLF
TRBV27	ASSLRSIASSYNEQF
TRBV6-5	ASSDLAGLSADTQY
TRBV4-1	ASSTTLAGVKNIQY
TRBV6-1	ASSVSPSPSYEQY
TRBV28	ASWATGGPEAF
TRBV6-1	ASSSPRGGGTDTQY
TRBV11-2	ASSLDQSGSFYNEQF
TRBV7-2	ASSASSDTQY
TRBV28	ASSRTSPYGYT
TRBV19	ASSLRDSVNQPQH
TRBV12-3/TRBV12-4	ASSSLAGGPRTDTQY
TRBV28	ASALSSSGNTIY
TRBV2	ASRLAGVIDTQY
TRBV29-1	SVGSGIDEQY
TRBV7-2	ASSSQGVDQPQH
TRBV7-8	ASSGRRGASTDTQY
TRBV2	ASSSPGRDTEAF
TRBV28	ASSLGVQF
TRBV3-1	ASSSGTYEQY
TRBV5-1	ASSVGLKNIQY
TRBV7-8	ASSLGGRSYNEQF
TRBV18	ASSRDNWNTEAF
TRBV4-1	ASSQVGGTEAF
TRBV20-1	SARGPDPGYT
TRBV6-9	ASSYLGGEYSNQPQH
TRBV5-1	ASSLEQYTEAF
TRBV12-3/TRBV12-4	ASSISGRAPGELF
TRBV12-3/TRBV12-4	ASSSTGVHTEAF
TRBV2	ASTYWTSGTYEQY
TRBV15	ATSRYSGRLSGANVLT
TRBV28	ASSSAGTGDGYT
TRBV7-8	ASSVRREQF
TRBV12-3/TRBV12-4	ASRQGSDTQY
TRBV28	ASTPDRVRGELF
TRBV5-1	ASSLAGGTITDNEQF